The 5 T cell receptor beta chains listed next were all sequenced from one sample in a study of T-cell reconstitution after alpha-beta-depleted transplantation in children. Unique molecular identifiers were incorporated when the TCRbeta library was constructed. Each CDR3 protein gets one entry after TCRdb re-called the PCR reads with MiXCR. This repertoire shows about 580,000 distinct CDR3 sequences, under 30% found once; its top ten account for 14%. Sequences were derived from PBMCs, mostly from graft donor cells, sampled 360 days after TCRalphabeta/CD19-depleted stem cell transplant. These receptors came from a boy under two years old who had a stem cell transplant for acute myeloid leukemia, so the T cells may come from the graft donor.

This clonotype was seen at least ten times. The chain employs TRBV10-3 and TRBJ1-1; 11 bases are shared with TRBD1. This CDR3 is built from 16 residues. After removal of 4 bases from V and 4 bases from J, the junction contained 8 bases not matched to a gene. Germline CDR1 is ENHRY and CDR2 is SYGVKD. CDR3 amino acids: CAISAWGGTGGTEAFF. CDR3 coding DNA: TGTGCCATCAGTGCGTGGGGTGGGACAGGGGGCACTGAAGCTTTCTTT.

This clonotype was recorded at least ten times. The chain joins TRBV5-6 to TRBJ2-3; D is perhaps TRBD1 (6 bases). This CDR3 comprises 18 residues. Between the trimmed V and J ends, which lost 4 bases and 2 bases, there was a span of 23 bases. Germline V gene lookup returns CDR1 SGHDT and CDR2 YYEEEE. This chain's CDR3 is CASSLGAQILLFTDTQYF. CDR3 nucleotides: TGTGCCAGCAGCCTGGGGGCACAGATCCTACTTTTCACAGATACGCAGTATTTT.

V is TRBV12-3 or TRBV12-4 and J is TRBJ2-7, with 8 positions matching TRBD2. V shed 1 base, J shed 3 bases, and the junction held 5 bases outside the gene matches. The CDR3 runs to 15 residues. The CDR3 bases are TGTGCCAGCAGTTTAGGCGGGGGGTGGGGCTACGAGCAGTACTTC. Translating it yields CASSLGGGWGYEQYF.

This clonotype was detected a few times. This sequence joins TRBV6-5 and TRBJ2-1; 7 positions agree with TRBD1. The CDR3 is 16 residues long. The V segment lost 2 bases and the J segment 0 bases; nucleotides outside the gene matches: 4. Germline CDR1 reads MNHEY; CDR2 reads SVGAGI. The CDR3 nucleotides read TGTGCCAGCAGTTACGAGGGGGCTGTCTCCTACAATGAGCAGTTCTTC. Residues: CASSYEGAVSYNEQFF.

This chain joins TRBV13 and TRBJ1-1; no firm D call. CDR3 length: 15 amino acids. CDR1 PRHDT and CDR2 FYEKMQ come from the germline V gene (reference sequence). The germline V and J ends were trimmed by 0 bases and 5 bases, with 13 bases remaining between them. CDR3 sequence reads: CASSLGLIPGTEAFF. The CDR3 region has the DNA TGTGCCAGCAGCTTAGGACTCATCCCTGGGACTGAAGCTTTCTTT. Looking up the rest from reference TRBV13 and TRBJ1-1 gives the full variable domain: AAGVIQSPRHLIKEKRETATLKCYPIPRHDTVYWYQQGPGQDPQFLISFYEKMQSDKGSIPDRFSAQQFSDYHSELNMSSLELGDSALYFCASSLGLIPGTEAFFGQGTRLTVV.